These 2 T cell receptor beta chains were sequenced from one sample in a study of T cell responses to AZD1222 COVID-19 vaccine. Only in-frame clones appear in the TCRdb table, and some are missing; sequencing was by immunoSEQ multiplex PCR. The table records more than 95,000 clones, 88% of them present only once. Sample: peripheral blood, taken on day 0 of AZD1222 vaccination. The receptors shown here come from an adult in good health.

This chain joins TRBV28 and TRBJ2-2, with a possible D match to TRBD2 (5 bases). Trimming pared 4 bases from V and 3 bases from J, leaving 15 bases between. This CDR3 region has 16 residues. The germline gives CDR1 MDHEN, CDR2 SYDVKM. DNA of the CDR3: TGTGCCAGCAGTTCCCCCACCCGGCGGGACACCGGGGAGCTGTTTTTT. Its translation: CASSSPTRRDTGELFF.

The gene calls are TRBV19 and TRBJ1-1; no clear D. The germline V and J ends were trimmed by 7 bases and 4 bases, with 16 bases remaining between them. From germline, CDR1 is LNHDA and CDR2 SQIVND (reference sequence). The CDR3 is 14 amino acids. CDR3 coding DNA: TGTGCCAGTACCTACGACTCCGTTGGCACTGAAGCTTTCTTT. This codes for CASTYDSVGTEAFF.